These T cell receptor beta chains were read from a single sample in a study of identical twins. One entry per CDR3 protein, called by TCRdb with MiXCR from the 5' RACE reads. This sample has 500,000 or so distinct CDR3 sequences, with approximately 22% found just once. The same data also went into a second study, on T cells expressing NK-cell markers.

Sequencing was performed on CD4+ T cells sorted from blood. These receptors all come from a woman between 18 and 30 years old in good health. Both conserved end residues are part of each CDR3. Each record gives: V gene, J gene, D gene, clone size, CDR3 protein, CDR3 DNA. The D gene is left open where the match is weak. Size tells how often a clone was seen (once, few, many) or the class of an expanded clone, and some rows leave it out.

TRBV12-3/TRBV12-4	TRBJ1-2	TRBD1	few	CASRTGAGGYTF	TGTGCCAGCAGAACAGGGGCGGGGGGCTACACCTTC
TRBV5-1	TRBJ2-1	.	few	CASSLVGRAGYNEQFF	TGCGCCAGCAGCTTGGTGGGCAGGGCGGGGTACAATGAGCAGTTCTTC
TRBV20-1	TRBJ2-7	.	.	CSAISGAHEQYF	TGCAGTGCTATATCAGGGGCCCACGAGCAGTACTTC
TRBV5-1	TRBJ2-1	.	.	CASSPGTWGYNEQFF	TGCGCCAGCAGCCCAGGGACTTGGGGTTACAATGAGCAGTTCTTC
TRBV15	TRBJ2-5	.	.	CATSREYRWETQYF	TGTGCCACCAGCAGGGAATACAGATGGGAGACCCAGTACTTC
TRBV10-3	TRBJ2-3	.	.	CAISPQRGGVTDTQYF	TGTGCCATCAGCCCGCAAAGGGGTGGGGTCACAGATACGCAGTATTTT
TRBV7-2	TRBJ1-1	.	few	CASTLYGENTEAFF	TGTGCCAGCACCCTATACGGGGAGAACACTGAAGCTTTCTTT
TRBV25-1	TRBJ2-7	TRBD2	many	CASSDSILAGKGEGSEQYF	TGTGCCAGCAGTGATTCGATACTAGCGGGAAAGGGGGAGGGAAGCGAGCAGTACTTC
TRBV5-1	TRBJ2-1	.	many	CATRTDNNEQFF	TGCGCCACCAGGACAGATAACAATGAGCAGTTCTTC
TRBV5-1	TRBJ2-1	TRBD2	.	CASRGQAGEQFF	TGCGCCAGCAGAGGTCAAGCGGGAGAGCAGTTCTTC
TRBV10-3	TRBJ2-1	TRBD2	few	CAISDPGLAGGKGEQFF	TGTGCCATCAGTGACCCCGGACTAGCGGGAGGAAAGGGTGAGCAGTTCTTC
TRBV20-1	TRBJ2-6	.	.	CSAREERANVLTF	TGCAGTGCTAGAGAAGAACGGGCCAACGTCCTGACTTTC
TRBV9	TRBJ1-2	.	few	CASSSQLGEVMSGYTF	TGTGCCAGCAGCTCCCAACTGGGTGAGGTGATGAGCGGCTACACCTTC
TRBV6-5	TRBJ2-7	.	few	CASSYGTGEQYF	TGTGCCAGCAGTTATGGGACTGGAGAGCAGTACTTC
TRBV5-1	TRBJ2-7	TRBD2	.	CASSLETSGSSYEQYF	TGCGCCAGCAGCTTGGAGACTAGCGGGAGCTCCTACGAGCAGTACTTC
TRBV20-1	TRBJ2-3	TRBD2	.	CSAATGLAGRTDTQYF	TGCAGTGCTGCGACGGGACTAGCGGGCCGCACAGATACGCAGTATTTT
TRBV30	TRBJ1-2	.	.	CAWIQSNYGYTF	TGTGCCTGGATACAGTCTAACTATGGCTACACCTTC
TRBV12-3/TRBV12-4	TRBJ1-2	.	.	CASSTRGRYGYTF	TGTGCCAGCAGCACCAGGGGACGATATGGCTACACCTTC
TRBV19	TRBJ1-5	TRBD1	.	CASSTTGGAQHF	TGTGCCAGTAGTACGACAGGGGGCGCCCAGCATTTT
TRBV2	TRBJ1-2	.	.	CASSRWTVTKANYGYTF	TGTGCCAGCAGTCGATGGACAGTGACCAAAGCTAACTATGGCTACACCTTC
TRBV5-1	TRBJ2-3	.	many	CASSREPGTDTQYF	TGCGCCAGCAGCCGAGAGCCGGGTACAGATACGCAGTATTTT
TRBV20-1	TRBJ2-3	TRBD2	many	CSARDLMQREGPDTQYF	TGCAGTGCTAGAGATCTCATGCAGCGGGAGGGGCCAGATACGCAGTATTTT
TRBV20-1	TRBJ1-1	.	.	CSARDRGRGLADTEAFF	TGCAGTGCTAGAGATAGGGGCAGGGGATTGGCTGACACTGAAGCTTTCTTT
TRBV12-3/TRBV12-4	TRBJ2-2	TRBD2	many	CASSLKGSGGPTGELFF	TGTGCCAGCAGTTTAAAAGGGAGCGGGGGACCCACCGGGGAGCTGTTTTTT
TRBV6-1	TRBJ2-2	.	few	CATTGTFAGELFF	TGTGCCACTACCGGGACCTTCGCGGGGGAGCTGTTTTTT
TRBV5-1	TRBJ1-1	.	.	CASSLGQDEAFF	TGCGCCAGCAGCTTGGGACAGGATGAAGCTTTCTTT
TRBV20-1	TRBJ1-3	.	few	CSASGGNTIYF	TGCAGTGCTAGTGGGGGAAACACCATATATTTT
TRBV10-3	TRBJ2-7	.	.	CAISESMGAYEQYF	TGTGCCATCAGTGAATCAATGGGGGCCTACGAGCAGTACTTC
TRBV5-1	TRBJ2-7	.	.	CASRTQQDSSYEQYF	TGCGCCAGCAGAACCCAACAGGACAGCTCCTACGAGCAGTACTTC